This T cell receptor (beta chain) came from a study of T cells in Graves' hyperthyroidism and ophthalmopathy. Background on the study: Pretreatment peripheral blood was obtained at initial diagnosis.

Notes on the study in general: Most expanded thyroid clonotypes above 0.001 also appeared in blood.

This clonotype was picked up many times. Antigen specificity is unknown. RNA transcripts gave rise to amplified TCR beta CDR3 regions. HTBI primers were employed in a first-round RT-PCR of the TCR CDR3. Each CDR3 protein is one row after TCRdb ran MiXCR on the multiplex PCR reads. The data show some 740,000 distinct CDR3 sequences, with approximately 15% seen just once and 10% to 13% held by the top ten. V gave up 4 bases and J gave up 3 bases, with 13 bases separating them. The CDR3 has 14 residues. Germline V lookup: CDR1 SGHTA, CDR2 FQGNSA. Patients counted as stable if ophthalmopathy did not develop within 18 months. The authors took PBMCs from 10 ml fresh peripheral blood.

The sequenced material came from blood. This receptor was identified in a woman aged 18-29 years with Graves' hyperthyroidism. The chain uses TRBV7-2 and TRBJ2-7, with D possibly matching TRBD2 (5 bases). The CDR3 sequence: CASSSTGMGYEQYF. In nucleotides, the CDR3 is TGTGCCAGCAGCTCGACGGGGATGGGCTACGAGCAGTACTTC.